These 22 T cell receptor beta chains came from one sample sequenced in a study of blood T cells in healthy people across ages. A sample-barcoded 5' primer and a J-beta primer mix were used in a second PCR of roughly 6 to 11 cycles. TCRdb itself ran the 5' RACE reads through MiXCR, one entry per CDR3 protein. The sample yields hundreds of thousands of distinct CDR3 sequences, about 56% seen once. Sequencing was carried out using blood. The receptors here all came from a man aged 40-49 years in good health.

This clonotype showed up many times. The chain carries TRBV5-1 and TRBJ2-7, with 9 bases identical to TRBD1. The CDR3 is made up of 14 amino acids. The V gene's germline CDR1 is SGHRS and CDR2 YFSETQ. Losses at the gene ends were 2 bases for V and 3 bases for J; bases not matched to a gene: 3. CDR3 amino acids: CASSFDRGNYEQYF. The CDR3 nucleotides are TGCGCCAGCAGCTTCGACAGGGGGAACTACGAGCAGTACTTC.

There are a few counts of this clonotype. The V call is TRBV29-1, the J call TRBJ2-3; D unclear. The CDR3 is made up of 14 amino acids. From germline, CDR1 is SQVTM and CDR2 ANQGSEA. V was pared by 2 bases and J by 0 bases, with 9 bases between. The CDR3 here is CSVEPQASTDTQYF. The CDR3 DNA reads as TGCAGCGTTGAACCCCAGGCAAGCACAGATACGCAGTATTTT.

V is TRBV5-1 and J is TRBJ2-1; a possible D gene is TRBD1 (6 bases). V lost 5 bases and J lost 6, with 15 bases in between. Germline values: CDR1 SGHRS, CDR2 YFSETQ. The CDR3 has 14 amino acids. The chain's CDR3 is CASSLRTDTNEQFF. The CDR3 nucleotides read TGCGCCAGCAGTCTCAGGACAGACACCAATGAGCAGTTCTTC.

The chain combines TRBV12-3 or TRBV12-4 with TRBJ1-5; no reliable D call. The V gene lost 5 bases and the J gene lost 4 bases, with 9 bases spanning the gap. There are 13 residues in the CDR3. CDR3 in DNA: TGTGCCAGCAGTGTGGACCTAAATCAGCCCCAGCATTTT. Translation: CASSVDLNQPQHF.

This chain uses TRBV27 with TRBJ2-3; 10 bases line up with TRBD1. The V and J ends lost 5 bases and 9 bases, in that order; junction bases with no gene match: 14. CDR1 is MNHEY, CDR2 SMNVEV, per germline (reference sequence). The CDR3 is 16 amino acids. The DNA for the CDR3 is TGTGCCAGCAGTCTCTTCGCCTGGACAGGGGGGGAGACGCAGTATTTT. Encoded protein: CASSLFAWTGGETQYF.

V and J are TRBV27 and TRBJ2-5; 11 positions agree with TRBD1. The DNA end favors TRBJ2-7, so the J call may be wrong. The CDR3 spans 15 residues. The V gene's germline CDR1 is MNHEY and CDR2 SMNVEV (reference sequence). The chain's CDR3 is CASSLLGTGGYEQYF. CDR3 nucleotides: TGTGCCAGCAGTTTATTGGGGACAGGGGGTTACGAGCAGTACTTC.

This chain connects TRBV7-9 to TRBJ2-1; no clear D. The CDR3 is 17 residues long. Germline CDR1 is SEHNR and CDR2 is FQNEAQ (reference sequence). Trimming left V 3 bases short and J 6 bases short, with 21 bases between. The CDR3: CASSFDRSRWLPNEQFF. DNA of the CDR3: TGTGCCAGCAGCTTTGATAGATCTCGGTGGCTACCCAATGAGCAGTTCTTC.

V and J are TRBV18 and TRBJ2-1; D perhaps matches TRBD1 (6 bases). Per the germline V gene, CDR1 is KGHSH and CDR2 is LQKENI. V gave up 2 bases and J gave up 6 bases, with 17 bases separating them. The CDR3 spans 16 residues. CDR3 coding DNA: TGTGCCAGCTCACCAATAGCGAGAGGCAGGGGCAATGAGCAGTTCTTC. This encodes CASSPIARGRGNEQFF.

In its sample, this clonotype was seen a few times. V gene TRBV20-1 combines with J gene TRBJ2-7, with a tentative D call TRBD2 (5 bases). The CDR3 is made up of 12 amino acids. Germline-derived CDR1 and CDR2 are DFQATT and SNEGSKA (reference sequence). V lost 3 bases and J 3 bases, leaving 9 bases between the germline ends. Here the CDR3 reads CSARYGNYEQYF. The CDR3 region has the DNA TGCAGTGCTAGGTACGGGAACTACGAGCAGTACTTC.

J is TRBJ2-4 and V is TRBV7-2; D possibly uses TRBD1 or TRBD2 (5 bases each). Germline CDR1 SGHTA, CDR2 FQGNSA. This CDR3 is 12 amino acids long. The V end was cut by 3 bases, the J end by 13 bases, with 13 bases between. The CDR3 region has the DNA TGTGCCAGCAGCTTTAATGGGGGAGTGCAGTACTTC. Translated: CASSFNGGVQYF.

This rearrangement joins TRBV7-8 to TRBJ1-2; tentative D call: TRBD1 (6 bases). Germline V CDR1 and CDR2: SGHVS, FQNEAQ. V lost 5 bases, J lost 7 bases, and 14 bases lay in between. CDR3 length: 13 residues. The CDR3 region has the DNA TGTGCCAGCAGCGGCCAACAGGGCGCTGGCTACACCTTC. It translates to CASSGQQGAGYTF.

This chain links TRBV28 with TRBJ2-3, with TRBD1 matching over 9 bases. This CDR3 region has 18 residues. Looked up from germline, CDR1 is MDHEN and CDR2 is SYDVKM. J lost 2 bases, V lost 3 bases, and 12 bases had no gene match. The DNA for the CDR3 is TGTGCCAGCAGTTTCGACCCAGAAGGACAGGGGAACACAGATACGCAGTATTTT. Encoded protein: CASSFDPEGQGNTDTQYF.

This rearrangement joins TRBV10-3 to TRBJ2-6; no firm D call. CDR1 is ENHRY and CDR2 is SYGVKD in the germline V gene. Deletions cut 6 bases from V and 4 bases from J, with 13 bases between. CDR3 length: 15 amino acids. CDR3 region: CAIRPGPSGANVLTF. In DNA, the CDR3 is TGTGCCATCAGACCCGGTCCCTCCGGGGCCAACGTCCTGACTTTC.

This rearrangement joins TRBV4-3 to TRBJ2-1; D is ambiguous. CDR1 LGHNA and CDR2 YSLEER come from the germline V gene. Trimming stripped 0 bases from V and 5 bases from J, with 5 bases between. CDR3 length equals 13 residues. The CDR3 sequence is CASSQDGDNEQFF. The CDR3 bases are TGCGCCAGCAGCCAAGATGGAGACAATGAGCAGTTCTTC.

The rearrangement links TRBV27 to TRBJ1-1; D is unresolved. Between the trimmed V and J ends, which lost 4 bases and 0 bases, there was a span of 9 bases. The V gene's germline CDR1 is MNHEY and CDR2 SMNVEV (reference sequence). CDR3 length equals 14 residues. CDR3 DNA sequence: TGTGCCAGCAGTTCGGACGCTCTGAACACTGAAGCTTTCTTT. Its translation is CASSSDALNTEAFF.

The chain combines TRBV6-1 with TRBJ1-3, with D unclear. V lost 4 bases, J lost 4 bases, and 23 bases lay in between. This CDR3 contains 18 residues. Germline CDR1 MNHNS, CDR2 SASEGT. The DNA of the CDR3 is TGTGCCAGCAGTGCCTTCACCTCGGCGGAAAAATGGGGAAACACCATATATTTT. This encodes CASSAFTSAEKWGNTIYF.

The chain carries TRBV11-2 and TRBJ2-1; D gene unclear. CDR1 and CDR2 (germline): SGHAT, FQNNGV. CDR3 length equals 15 residues. Trimming removed 1 base at V and 6 bases at J, with 13 bases between. CDR3 in DNA: TGTGCCAGCAGCTTAGGGAACTCGGACGTCAATGAGCAGTTCTTC. Protein: CASSLGNSDVNEQFF.

The chain has TRBV20-1 and TRBJ1-2; D remains unclear. V was trimmed by 5 bases and J by 0 bases, leaving 16 bases between them. The CDR3 covers 15 residues. Looked up from germline, CDR1 is DFQATT and CDR2 is SNEGSKA (reference sequence). CDR3 residues: CSAQIPGRTNYGYTF. Here the CDR3 DNA reads TGCAGTGCTCAGATCCCGGGAAGAACTAACTATGGCTACACCTTC.

The rearrangement joins TRBV20-1 to TRBJ2-7, with TRBD2 matching over 9 bases. This CDR3 has 15 residues. CDR1 is DFQATT, CDR2 SNEGSKA, per germline (reference sequence). Trimming took 1 base from V and 5 from J; bases not matched to a gene: 9. The CDR3 DNA is TGCAGTGCTAGAGCCTCAGCGGGAGGCCCCCACGAGCAGTACTTC. This sequence encodes CSARASAGGPHEQYF.

The chain uses TRBV12-3 or TRBV12-4 and TRBJ2-3; D is tentatively TRBD1 or TRBD2 (5 bases each). This CDR3 spans 16 amino acids. V was cut by 5 bases and J by 5 bases, with 20 bases left in between. This chain's CDR3 is CASSSSGTSDLDTQYF. CDR3 nucleotide sequence: TGTGCCAGCAGTAGTTCCGGGACGTCTGACTTAGATACGCAGTATTTT.

This chain uses TRBV29-1 with TRBJ2-3, with 7 bases that match TRBD1. CDR3 size: 13 residues. The germline V gene has CDR1 SQVTM and CDR2 ANQGSEA. Trimming removed 4 bases from V and 4 bases from J; junction bases left unmatched: 5. The CDR3 coding sequence is TGCAGCGTTGGAGAGACAGGGTCAGATACGCAGTATTTT. This sequence encodes CSVGETGSDTQYF.

Only one count was recorded for this clonotype. This chain uses TRBV27 with TRBJ2-6, with 9 bases lining up with TRBD2. Germline-derived CDR1 and CDR2 are MNHEY and SMNVEV (reference sequence). After removal of 4 bases from V and 0 bases from J, the junction contained 13 bases not matched to a gene. The CDR3 loop spans 20 amino acids. The CDR3: CASSSIRGAGGRSGANVLTF. The DNA for the CDR3 is TGTGCCAGCAGTTCCATAAGGGGAGCGGGGGGCCGCTCTGGGGCCAACGTCCTGACTTTC.